This TCR beta chain was recovered during a study of CD8+ T cells in alopecia areata. Overall study: Dosing spanned 6 to 18 months on tofacitinib, then 6 months off drug. Findings and caveats of the study: Patients shared TCRs less clearly than mice did, possibly for HLA-related reasons. Scalp sequencing also captures normal skin's resident alphabeta T cells.

Extracted RNA was reverse transcribed into cDNA, the sequencing template. Profiling relied on immunoSEQ multiplex PCR, and the TCRdb table lists in-frame clones only, not all of them. Of 160,000 or so clones listed, roughly 66% are singletons. This clone has only a few counts. Its matching antigen is unknown. As part of sample collection, lesional scalp punch biopsies and peripheral blood were taken from alopecia areata patients. This receptor was taken from a human donor with alopecia areata. The starting material was CD8+ T cells sorted from blood, obtained at week 0.

As DNA, the CDR3 is TGTGCCAGCAGTGAAGTCACGACAGCGGCCCCTGAAGGCTACACCTTC. This codes for CASSEVTTAAPEGYTF. The chain combines TRBV2 with TRBJ1-2; D is possibly TRBD1 (5 bases). The germline CDR1 and CDR2 sequences are SNHLY and FYNNEI. This CDR3 is 16 amino acids long. The V end lost 1 base, the J end lost 8 bases, and 20 bases lay between the germline ends.